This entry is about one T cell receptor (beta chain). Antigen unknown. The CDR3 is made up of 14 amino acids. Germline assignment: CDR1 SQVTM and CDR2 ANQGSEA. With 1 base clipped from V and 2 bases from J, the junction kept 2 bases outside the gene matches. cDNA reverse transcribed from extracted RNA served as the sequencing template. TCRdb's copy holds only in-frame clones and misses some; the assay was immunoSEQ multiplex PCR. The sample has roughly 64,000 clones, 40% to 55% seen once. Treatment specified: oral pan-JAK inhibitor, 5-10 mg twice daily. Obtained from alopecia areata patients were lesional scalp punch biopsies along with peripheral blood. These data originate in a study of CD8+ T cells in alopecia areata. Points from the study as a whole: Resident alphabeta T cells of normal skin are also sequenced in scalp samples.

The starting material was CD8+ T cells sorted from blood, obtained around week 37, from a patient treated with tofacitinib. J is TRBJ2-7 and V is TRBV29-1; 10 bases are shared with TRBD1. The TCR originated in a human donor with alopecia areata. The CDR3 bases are TGCAGCGTTGAAGGTGGGACAGGGGCCTACGAGCAGTACTTC. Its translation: CSVEGGTGAYEQYF.